This T cell receptor (beta chain) was captured by sequencing in a study of blood T cell repertoires in COVID-19. Study-wide context: Whether acute or convalescent, the COVID-19 samples came from the United States, Italy and Spain. From T cells, B-cell-depleted T cells, or PBMCs came the material, which was cDNA or gDNA.

The data were produced by immunoSEQ multiplex PCR, yet TCRdb's version contains in-frame clones alone and is incomplete. The sample shows 57,000 or so clones, about nine tenths of them seen only once. The V end lost 2 bases, the J end lost 3 bases, and 10 bases lay between the germline ends. The CDR3 extends over 14 amino acids. Germline lookup yields CDR1 MNHNS and CDR2 SASEGT. Sequenced sample: peripheral blood. The clonotype was recovered from a woman aged 45-60 years with active or convalescent COVID-19. This chain links TRBV6-1 with TRBJ1-1; no clear D. In nucleotides, the CDR3 is TGTGCCAGCAGTGAATACCGACTTCACACTGAAGCTTTCTTT. Its translation is CASSEYRLHTEAFF.